One and the same sample provided the 21 T cell receptor beta chains below, sequenced in a study of T cell clonality in common variable immunodeficiency. Assay: immunoSEQ multiplex PCR; the TCRdb copy retains only in-frame clones and omits some. This sample comprises about 47,000 clones, none seen once only. The sequenced sample was peripheral blood mononuclear cells. The receptors were gathered from a person between 18 and 75 years old in good health.

This clone was seen repeatedly, ten times or more. The read terminates 3 residues ahead of where the CDR3 ends, so the germline J gene completes it. The chain carries TRBV4-1 and TRBJ2-5; TRBD1 might be the D (7 bases). CDR1 MGHRA and CDR2 YSYEKL come from the germline V gene. Trimming pared 0 bases from V and 4 bases from J, leaving 21 bases between. This CDR3 contains 18 residues. The sequenced part of the CDR3 DNA is TGCGCCAGCAGCCAAGACGGGGTAGGAGGGTACAGGGGAGAGACC. The encoded protein is CASSQDGVGGYRGET. The CDR3 in its entirety is CASSQDGVGGYRGETQYF.

This clone has ten or more counts. The read stops 3 residues short of the end of the CDR3; the missing end is completed from the germline J gene. The V and J genes are TRBV30 and TRBJ2-7, with no clear D. CDR3 length: 12 residues. Germline V CDR1 and CDR2: GTSNPN, SVGIG (reference sequence). V was trimmed by 0 bases and J by 5 bases, leaving 8 bases between them. CDR3 DNA (partial): TGTGCCTGGAGTGTACTTGCTCACGAG. Translating gives CAWSVLAHE. From start to end, the CDR3 is CAWSVLAHEQYF.

Comments on this clone: The read falls 3 residues short of the CDR3 end, and the missing part is taken from the germline J gene. The rearrangement uses TRBV10-3 and TRBJ2-1; D may be TRBD1 or TRBD2 (5 bases each). The V and J ends lost 2 bases and 0 bases respectively, with 11 bases between them. The CDR3 spans 16 residues. CDR1 and CDR2 (germline): ENHRY, SYGVKD. CDR3 amino acids: CAISEVRGSSYNEQFF. The covered CDR3 bases are TGTGCCATCAGTGAGGTGAGGGGCAGCTCCTACAATGAG.

This clone showed up many times. CDR3: CASSEPGSGNTIYF. The CDR3 DNA, read in part, is TGTGCCAGCAGTGAACCGGGGTCAGGAAACACC. The chain recombines TRBV6-1 with TRBJ1-3; D is unresolved. The read terminates 3 residues ahead of where the CDR3 ends, so the germline J gene completes it. CDR3 size: 14 residues. Per the germline V gene, CDR1 is MNHNS and CDR2 is SASEGT. The germline V and J ends were trimmed by 2 bases and 4 bases, with 9 bases remaining between them.

This clone has more than one count but fewer than ten. Read data end 3 residues before the CDR3 end; the end is taken from the germline J gene. The genes are TRBV10-3 and TRBJ2-7; TRBD1 matches 7 bases. The germline CDR1 and CDR2 sequences are ENHRY and SYGVKD. The trim removed 2 bases at V and 5 bases at J, leaving 6 bases unmatched. This CDR3 has 14 amino acids. The CDR3 loop reads CAISERGQGNEQYF. Incomplete CDR3 DNA: TGTGCCATCAGTGAGAGGGGGCAAGGGAACGAG.

This clone was seen many times. The CDR3 is cut off 3 residues early in the read; its end comes from the germline J gene. This chain joins TRBV30 and TRBJ1-2, with D unresolved. Trimming removed 3 bases at V and 3 bases at J, with 5 bases between. The CDR3 covers 11 residues. The V gene's germline CDR1 is GTSNPN and CDR2 SVGIG (reference sequence). The covered CDR3 bases are TGTGCCTGGAGACGGTACTATGGC. This encodes CAWRRYYG. The full-length CDR3 reads as CAWRRYYGYTF.

This clone was seen repeatedly, ten times or more. The missing CDR3 end, 3 residues past where the read stops, is filled in from the germline J gene. This chain uses TRBV7-9 with TRBJ2-7; D possibly corresponds to TRBD1 (5 bases). In germline, CDR1 is SEHNR, CDR2 FQNEAQ (reference sequence). Trimming shortened V by 5 bases and J by 1 base, and 9 bases separated the two germline ends. The CDR3 has 13 residues. The part of the CDR3 DNA that was read is TGTGCCAGCAGCCCACAGGAGTCCTACGAG. This codes for CASSPQESYE. The CDR3 in its entirety is CASSPQESYEQYF. Full variable domain (missing parts from reference TRBV7-9 and TRBJ2-7): DTGVSQNPRHKITKRGQNVTFRCDPISEHNRLYWYRQTLGQGPEFLTYFQNEAQLEKSRLLSDRFSAERPKGSFSTLEIQRTEQGDSAMYLCASSPQESYEQYFGPGTRLTVT.

Remarks on this clone: Read data end 3 residues before the CDR3 end; the end is taken from the germline J gene. Other DNA sequences in the sample encode the same CDR3. V is TRBV18 and J is TRBJ1-2; 7 nucleotides align to TRBD1. The V gene's germline CDR1 is KGHSH and CDR2 LQKENI. The CDR3 spans 18 residues. Trimming took 3 bases from V and 4 from J; bases not matched to a gene: 17. The sequenced part of the CDR3 DNA is TGTGCCAGCTCACCGAGCCAGTACGAACAGGGGCCATTCTATGGC. It specifies CASSPSQYEQGPFYG. The whole CDR3 is CASSPSQYEQGPFYGYTF.

This clone was detected ten times or more. The covered CDR3 bases are TGCAGTGCTAAGCGGTCCGGGGATAATTCACCC. Translating it yields CSAKRSGDNSP. In full, the CDR3 is CSAKRSGDNSPLHF. The J gene is TRBJ1-6, the V gene TRBV20-1, with D unresolved. The missing CDR3 end, 3 residues past where the read stops, is filled in from the germline J gene. Germline V gene sequence: CDR1 DFQATT, CDR2 SNEGSKA (reference sequence). CDR3 length: 14 amino acids. The V end lost 4 bases, the J end lost 5 bases, and 12 bases lay between the germline ends.

As to this clone: The read ends 3 residues shy of where the CDR3 ends; the end is completed using the germline J gene. V and J are TRBV6-1 and TRBJ1-6; 7 bases match TRBD1. Germline V lookup: CDR1 MNHNS, CDR2 SASEGT. CDR3 length: 13 residues. The part of the CDR3 DNA that was read is TGTGCCAGCAGTGATCCCGGGACAGTAACC. Translation: CASSDPGTVT. The whole CDR3 sequence is CASSDPGTVTLHF.

This clone was seen at least ten times. From the germline J gene comes the end of the CDR3, since the read stops 3 residues before it. The J gene is TRBJ1-1, the V gene TRBV5-1; 7 bases are shared with TRBD1. The junction had 8 bases not matched to a gene; V was cut back by 2 bases and J by 1 base. This CDR3 region has 16 residues. CDR1 and CDR2 from the germline V gene are SGHRS and YFSETQ. CDR3 DNA (partial): TGCGCCAGCAGCTTACGACAGGGCGGTGGGAACACTGAA. It codes for CASSLRQGGGNTE. The CDR3 in full is CASSLRQGGGNTEAFF.

In its sample, this clone was seen many times. The read comes to an end 3 residues before the CDR3 does, leaving the germline J gene to fill in the end. The rearrangement joins TRBV7-3 to TRBJ1-6, with TRBD1 matching 7 bases. CDR1 and CDR2 from the germline V gene are SGHTA and FQGTGA. J gave up 7 bases and V 5 bases, and 11 bases lay outside the gene matches. This CDR3 region has 16 residues. This CDR3 reads CASSRRDSTANSPLHF. Partial CDR3 DNA: TGTGCCAGCAGCAGAAGGGACAGCACGGCCAATTCACCC.

This clone came up many times. The observed sequence ends 3 residues before the CDR3 terminus, with the missing tail filled in from the germline J gene. V usage is TRBV19 and J usage is TRBJ1-1; 7 positions match TRBD1. In germline, CDR1 is LNHDA, CDR2 SQIVND (reference sequence). V was pared by 6 bases and J by 4 bases, with 5 bases of the junction left unmatched. The CDR3 is 13 amino acids. The part of the CDR3 DNA that was read is TGTGCCAGTAGAGGACAGGCGGGCACTGAA. Translation: CASRGQAGTE. From start to end, the CDR3 is CASRGQAGTEAFF.

This clone was seen more than once but under ten times. The part of the CDR3 DNA that was read is TGCGCCAGCAGCTTTAGCGGGGCTGGGACAGATACG. It specifies CASSFSGAGTDT. The CDR3 as a whole reads CASSFSGAGTDTQYF. The chain uses TRBV5-1 and TRBJ2-3; TRBD2 matches 8 bases. The read is 3 residues too short to cover the CDR3 end, so that end is filled in from the germline J gene. Germline V lookup: CDR1 SGHRS, CDR2 YFSETQ. The CDR3 covers 15 residues. Unmatched junction bases numbered 5, after V lost 2 bases and J lost 3 bases.

This clone was detected many times. Coverage ceases 3 residues before the CDR3 finishes, and the germline J gene fills in the end. This chain joins TRBV23-1 and TRBJ2-1; weak D call: TRBD2 (7 bases). TRBV23-1 is classed as an ORF, of uncertain function. The V and J ends lost 10 bases and 8 bases respectively, with 27 bases between them. This CDR3 comprises 16 residues. The sequenced CDR3 bases are TGCGCCACCAAGGGGACAATTGTGGGGAGGGTCTATGAG. It specifies CATKGTIVGRVYE. The complete CDR3 reads CATKGTIVGRVYEQFF.

In this sample, this clone turned up many times. Sequencing ends 3 residues short of the CDR3 end; the germline J gene provides the rest. V and J are TRBV5-1 and TRBJ2-5; the D gene is possibly TRBD1 (5 bases). The V and J ends lost 1 base and 3 bases respectively, with 13 bases between them. This CDR3 contains 15 residues. Germline CDR1 and CDR2: SGHRS and YFSETQ. The sequenced CDR3 bases are TGCGCCAGCAGCTTGTTGGGCCGCAGGGAAGAGACC. Its protein product is CASSLLGRREET. The whole CDR3 region reads CASSLLGRREETQYF.

This clone was seen only a few times. The CDR3 goes on 3 residues after the read ends, and that part is filled in from the germline J gene. The V gene is TRBV19, the J gene TRBJ1-6; D perhaps matches TRBD1 (5 bases). This CDR3 is built from 12 residues. Germline loops: CDR1 LNHDA, CDR2 SQIVND (reference sequence). V lost 9 bases and J lost 5, with 8 bases in between. The CDR3 loop reads CASRVDNSPLHF. CDR3 DNA, as far as it was read: TGTGCCAGCAGGGTAGATAATTCACCC.

At least ten counts were recorded for this clone. The sequence runs out 3 residues before the end of the CDR3; the remainder is reconstructed from the germline J gene. The chain carries TRBV11-3 and TRBJ2-3; a possible D gene is TRBD1 (5 bases). CDR1 is SGHNT, CDR2 YENEEA, per germline. The CDR3 consists of 14 residues. CDR3 DNA, as far as it was read: TGTGCCAGCAGCTCGGCCTACGGAAACAGGACG. This sequence encodes CASSSAYGNRT. The CDR3 in full is CASSSAYGNRTQYF.

This clone was observed many times. The CDR3 loop is CASSYLGTGPVEQFF. CDR3 DNA, as far as it was read: TGTGCCAGCAGCTACCTCGGGACAGGGCCGGTTGAG. The V call is TRBV7-3, the J call TRBJ2-1, with TRBD1 matching over 9 bases. The read is 3 residues too short to cover the CDR3 end, so that end is filled in from the germline J gene. J lost 9 bases, V lost 4 bases, and 10 bases had no gene match. The CDR3 extends over 15 amino acids. CDR1 is SGHTA, CDR2 FQGTGA, per germline.

This clone showed up many times. The CDR3 end is not reached by the read, which stops 3 residues before it; the germline J gene fills it in. The chain uses TRBV2 and TRBJ2-1; possibly TRBD1 for D (6 bases). The CDR3 has 13 residues. CDR1 is SNHLY and CDR2 is FYNNEI in the germline V gene. V was cut by 4 bases and J by 5 bases, with 9 bases left in between. Incomplete CDR3 DNA: TGTGCCAGCAGTGGAAGGGGGAACAATGAG. Translated, it gives CASSGRGNNE. The full CDR3 protein reads CASSGRGNNEQFF.

This clone was observed at least ten times. The CDR3 goes on 3 residues after the read ends, and that part is filled in from the germline J gene. V and J are TRBV30 and TRBJ1-2; 7 bases match TRBD1. The CDR3 covers 16 residues. After removal of 4 bases from V and 4 bases from J, the junction contained 15 bases not matched to a gene. Germline-derived CDR1 and CDR2 are GTSNPN and SVGIG (reference sequence). The CDR3 sequence: CAWNLPADRDFYGYTF. Incomplete CDR3 DNA: TGTGCCTGGAACTTACCAGCCGACAGGGACTTCTATGGC. The full variable domain, in which reference TRBV30 and TRBJ1-2 provide the parts outside the CDR3, is SQTIHQWPATLVQPVGSPLSLECTVEGTSNPNLYWYRQAAGRGLQLLFYSVGIGQISSEVPQNLSASRPQDRQFILSSKKLLLSDSGFYLCAWNLPADRDFYGYTFGSGTRLTVV.